The clone carrying this T cell receptor beta chain was seen ten or more times. An end of the junction differs from the germline gene, which may be a read error. These data come from a study of read filtering for tumor transcriptome and immune sequencing. The germline gives CDR1 SGHRS, CDR2 YFSETQ. The CDR3 contains 15 residues. The library was built from roughly 400 ng RNA with molecular barcoded adaptors for alpha/delta and beta/gamma chains. TCRdb passed the reads through MiXCR, listing each CDR3 protein once. The sample records 35,000 to 45,000 distinct CDR3 sequences, approximately 13% being singletons.

The sequence derives from a donor aged 40 or over with multiple myeloma. The rearrangement links TRBV5-1 to TRBJ2-1; perhaps TRBD1 as D (7 bases). Sequenced input: a population of CD138-negative cells sorted from bone marrow. The CDR3 nucleotides are TGCGCCAACAGCTTGGAGGGGGCCCCCTACAATGAGCAGTTCTTC. Translated, it gives CANSLEGAPYNEQFF.